This T cell receptor (beta chain) was recovered during a study of blood T cell repertoires in COVID-19 (dated by TCRdb to between 2020 and 2021). Concerning the study at large: The collaborator samples originated in the United States, Italy and Spain and spanned the acute and convalescent phases of COVID-19. Deeply sampled blood TCRbeta repertoires from subjects exposed to, actively infected with, or recovered from COVID-19 were included in the dataset. The samples were drawn from two sources: the first 160 participants of the ongoing ImmuneRACE study, and fewer than 1,500 subjects contributed by 6 global collaborators. Where available, HLA class I and class II types were obtained from metadata supplied by the sample provider rather than from assay-based typing. The material from the prospective study consisted of cDNA or gDNA derived from T cells, B-cell-depleted T cells, or PBMCs. Sample metadata almost always included a de-identified subject ID, COVID-19 status, age in years and sex. A freely available public database, intended as a resource for researchers studying the immune response to SARS-CoV-2, is where the repertoires were released. Overall study results and their limits: The quantity of clinical and demographic metadata differed by source and by participant and was supplied without curation.

Whole blood was collected in K2EDTA tubes by collaborating institutions according to the institutions' own protocols. For TCRbeta analysis, collaborator samples were shipped as frozen whole blood, as isolated PBMCs, or as DNA extracted from either sample type. Concerning this clone: Its antigen specificity is not known. The record has no base qualities; no much larger clone is one base away.

The immunoSEQ Assay, a bias-controlled multiplex PCR, was used to amplify TCRbeta CDR3 regions from genomic DNA. The published analysis was carried out like this. Within the assay, amplification of reference gene primers was used to estimate how many nucleated cells each sample contained. To quantify the absolute abundance of each unique TCRbeta CDR3 rearrangement, sequence reads were collapsed and filtered. For each sample, productive Simpson clonality was calculated by taking the square root of Simpson's diversity index across productive rearrangements. In TCRdb, the immuneACCESS table is reduced to in-frame sequences with V and J assigned. These tables do not hold every clone; where another copy was compared, an unresolved V gene accounts for under half, and the others remain unexplained. D and trimming were read from the DNA, whereas the V and J calls and clone size are those reported in that table. In this sample the table shows roughly 84,000 clones, 60% to 80% of which occur a single time. Of the sample, approximately 4% falls within the top ten clones.

The CDR3 covers 12 residues, taking in both the cysteine and the phenylalanine. The only DNA kept is the CDR3, 36 bases in frame from the first base. The germline V gene gives CDR1 as SNHLY and CDR2 as FYNNEI. Relative to germline, V is 6 bases shorter and J is 8 bases shorter, with 13 bases between their ends. The chain is assembled from TRBV2 and TRBJ1-1; TRBD1 might be the D gene, on 5 matching bases. Sequencing was done on a sample of peripheral blood. The receptor's source is a woman in her forties or fifties with acute or convalescent COVID-19. The bases read TGTGCCAGCAGCGCCGGGGGGGTGGAAGCTTTCTTT. The encoded protein is CASSAGGVEAFF.